These T cell receptor beta chains were read from a single sample in a study of T cell responses to AZD1222 COVID-19 vaccine. Sequenced by immunoSEQ multiplex PCR; TCRdb stores in-frame clones only, minus some. Seen here are approximately 190,000 clones, roughly 92% observed once, and the top ten hold 3.6%. The starting material was peripheral blood, obtained 28 days after the second dose of the MenACWY control vaccine. Source of these receptors: an adult who received the MenACWY meningococcal vaccine as a control. CDR3s include the opening cysteine and the closing phenylalanine or tryptophan. The D gene is left open where the match is weak. Some rows mark clone size as missing; the rest say once, few, many or name a class of expanded clone.

D gene,J gene,V gene,clone size,CDR3 DNA,CDR3 protein
TRBD2,TRBJ2-3,TRBV19,.,TGTGCCAGTACCAGACGAAATGGACTAGCGAGCACAGATACGCAGTATTTT,CASTRRNGLASTDTQYF
.,TRBJ2-3,TRBV5-4,.,TGTGCCAGCAGCTTGGACCTGGCGGATACGCAGTATTTT,CASSLDLADTQYF
.,TRBJ2-3,TRBV12-3/TRBV12-4,.,TGTGCCAGCAGTTTTTTACAGGCGCAGTATTTT,CASSFLQAQYF
.,TRBJ2-2,TRBV30,few,TGTGCCACCTATTCCGAGGGGACCGGGGAGCTGTTTTTT,CATYSEGTGELFF
.,TRBJ2-7,TRBV24-1,.,TGTGCCACCAGTGATTCAAACCCCGCAGGGTTCTACGAGCAGTACTTC,CATSDSNPAGFYEQYF
TRBD2,TRBJ2-3,TRBV7-9,.,TGTGCCAGCAGCTTAGGACTAGCGGGACCCGATACGCAGTATTTT,CASSLGLAGPDTQYF
.,TRBJ1-2,TRBV4-2,.,TGTGCCAGCAGCCAAGATCATCGGGGATCCCCTCTTGGCTACACCTTC,CASSQDHRGSPLGYTF
.,TRBJ2-1,TRBV7-9,once,TGTGCCAGCAGCAAACCGGACAGACCGAACAATGAGCAGTTCTTC,CASSKPDRPNNEQFF
.,TRBJ1-5,TRBV6-5,.,TGTGCCAGCCAAGGGGGTTATAGCAATCAGCCCCAGCATTTT,CASQGGYSNQPQHF
TRBD2,TRBJ2-2,TRBV19,.,TGTGCCAGTAGTATTGGGTCTAGCGGGAGGACCGGGGAGCTGTTTTTT,CASSIGSSGRTGELFF
.,TRBJ1-2,TRBV9,.,TGTGCCAGCAGCAGACCTACAGGGAACTATGGCTACACCTTC,CASSRPTGNYGYTF
TRBD1,TRBJ1-5,TRBV9,.,TGTGCCAGCAGCGCACGCCCCGGGACAGGGGTTGTTAGTTGCAATCAGCCCCAGCATTTT,CASSARPGTGVVSCNQPQHF
.,TRBJ1-5,TRBV4-1,.,TGCGCCAGCAGCCAAGAACGCCGGGACACCCAGCATTTT,CASSQERRDTQHF
.,TRBJ1-1,TRBV12-3/TRBV12-4,.,TGTGCCAGCAGTTTTGATTTCAACACTGAAGCTTTCTTT,CASSFDFNTEAFF
TRBD2,TRBJ2-7,TRBV7-3,.,TGTGCCAGCAGCCCGACTAGCGGGAGCTACGAGCAGTACTTC,CASSPTSGSYEQYF
.,TRBJ1-4,TRBV7-2,.,TGTGCCAGCAGCCCAGGGACGGTTCGAAATGAAAAACTGTTTTTT,CASSPGTVRNEKLFF
TRBD2,TRBJ2-7,TRBV5-4,.,TGTGCCAGCAGCCTCGGGACTAGCGGGAGAAGTTCGTGGGGGGAGCAGTACTTC,CASSLGTSGRSSWGEQYF
.,TRBJ2-4,TRBV18,.,TGTGCCAGCTCACCACTAGGGGCGGCGCTAGCCAAAAACATTCAGTACTTC,CASSPLGAALAKNIQYF
.,TRBJ2-1,TRBV4-3,.,TGCGCCAGCAGCCAAGAGGCCTACAATGAGCAGTTCTTC,CASSQEAYNEQFF
.,TRBJ2-7,TRBV30,.,TGTGCCTGGACCCGGGACTCCTACGAGCAGTACTTC,CAWTRDSYEQYF
.,TRBJ2-6,TRBV5-4,once,TGTGCCAGCAGCTTGGAGCCGCTAGCGTCTAACTCTGGGGCCAACGTCCTGACTTTC,CASSLEPLASNSGANVLTF
.,TRBJ1-1,TRBV19,.,TGTGCCAGTAGTATCCGAGGCCTCATAGGGATGAACACTGAAGCTTTCTTT,CASSIRGLIGMNTEAFF
.,TRBJ1-3,TRBV29-1,.,TGCAGCGTTGAAGGGGGGGGGAACACCATATATTTT,CSVEGGGNTIYF
TRBD1,TRBJ1-6,TRBV19,.,TGTGCCAGTAGCCCCCAGGGGGCCTATAATTCACCCCTCCACTTT,CASSPQGAYNSPLHF
.,TRBJ1-2,TRBV15,.,TGTGCCACCAGCAGAGCCGACACTCTCAACTATGGCTACACCTTC,CATSRADTLNYGYTF
.,TRBJ2-7,TRBV29-1,.,TGCAGCGTAGGGGGAGGAGCTGAAGAGCAGTACTTC,CSVGGGAEEQYF
TRBD1,TRBJ2-3,TRBV28,.,TGTGCCAGCAGTCGACAGGGAGTCGGGGCGTATACGCAGTATTTT,CASSRQGVGAYTQYF
.,TRBJ2-3,TRBV14,.,TGTGCCAGCAGCCTTACCCGGGGCCTTACCGTCGGTGATACGCAGTATTTT,CASSLTRGLTVGDTQYF
.,TRBJ2-1,TRBV5-1,.,TGCGCCAGCAGCTTGAATGAGCAGTTCTTC,CASSLNEQFF
.,TRBJ2-1,TRBV9,once,TGTGCCAGCAGCTCTCACGGTCCTATCTCCTACAATGAGCAGTTCTTC,CASSSHGPISYNEQFF
.,TRBJ2-6,TRBV6-6,.,TGTGCCAGCAGTCGCTTCTTCGGTAACTCTGGGGCCAACGTCCTGACTTTC,CASSRFFGNSGANVLTF
TRBD2,TRBJ2-3,TRBV4-3,.,TGCGCCAGCAGCGCCCGGACTAGCGGCACAGATACGCAGTATTTT,CASSARTSGTDTQYF
.,TRBJ1-1,TRBV10-2,.,TGCGCCAGCAGTGAGCAGGGAAACACTGAAGCTTTCTTT,CASSEQGNTEAFF
.,TRBJ1-1,TRBV11-3,.,TGTGCCAGCAGCCCAGAACAGGGAACTGAAGCTTTCTTT,CASSPEQGTEAFF
.,TRBJ1-1,TRBV20-1,.,TGCAGTGCTAGTTTACAGGCTAACACTGAAGCTTTCTTT,CSASLQANTEAFF
.,TRBJ1-5,TRBV13,few,TGTGCCAGCAGCCTCGGGAATCAGCCCCAGCATTTT,CASSLGNQPQHF
.,TRBJ1-5,TRBV19,.,TGTGCCAGTAGTACCCCTTGGGGGGGGGTTGAGGGTCAGCCCCAGCATTTT,CASSTPWGGVEGQPQHF
.,TRBJ2-1,TRBV28,.,TGTGCCAGCAGGACTAGTTTGGCCCATGAGCAGTTCTTC,CASRTSLAHEQFF
.,TRBJ2-7,TRBV30,.,TGTGCCTGGAGTGTTGGGGGACCCCCCGGAGAGCAGTACTTC,CAWSVGGPPGEQYF
.,TRBJ1-4,TRBV5-1,.,TGCGCCAGCAGCAGGCAGGGGCGAGAAAAACTGTTTTTT,CASSRQGREKLFF
.,TRBJ2-5,TRBV11-3,.,TGTGCCAGCAGCCCAGAGGCAGCCTGGACCCAGTACTTC,CASSPEAAWTQYF
TRBD1,TRBJ2-7,TRBV12-3/TRBV12-4,.,TGTGCCAGCAGCCTCAGGGGGTACGAGCAGTACTTC,CASSLRGYEQYF
.,TRBJ1-4,TRBV7-8,.,TGTGCCAGCAGCTCTCGGGACACTTCTCTGGCTAATGAAAAACTGTTTTTT,CASSSRDTSLANEKLFF
TRBD2,TRBJ2-3,TRBV14,.,TGTGCCAGCAGCCCCGGACTAGTTTCGGGAGATACGCAGTATTTT,CASSPGLVSGDTQYF
.,TRBJ2-2,TRBV7-9,.,TGTGCCAGCAGCCCACAGGGTCTTAACACCGGGGAGCTGTTTTTT,CASSPQGLNTGELFF
.,TRBJ2-1,TRBV2,.,TGTGCCAGTCCGTCCGGCTCTAAGTATGAGCAGTTCTTC,CASPSGSKYEQFF
TRBD2,TRBJ2-1,TRBV27,.,TGTGCCAGCAAGGGCGCGGGAGGGCTGGATGAGCAGTTCTTC,CASKGAGGLDEQFF
TRBD2,TRBJ2-1,TRBV7-3,once,TGTGCCAGCAGCCCAAAAGCGGGAGTGGGGTACAATGAGCAGTTCTTC,CASSPKAGVGYNEQFF
.,TRBJ2-5,TRBV18,.,TGTGCCAGCTCACCCCTCACCCGCGGGAAGGAGACCCAGTACTTC,CASSPLTRGKETQYF
TRBD2,TRBJ2-1,TRBV7-2,.,TGTGCCAGCAGTCCCAGCGGGAGCTCCTACAATGAGCAGTTCTTC,CASSPSGSSYNEQFF
.,TRBJ1-1,TRBV12-5,.,TGTGCTAGTGGTTTGGGAGTATCCACTGAAGCTTTCTTT,CASGLGVSTEAFF
.,TRBJ1-1,TRBV7-2,.,TGTGCCAGCTGGAGGGCCATGAACACTGAAGCTTTCTTT,CASWRAMNTEAFF